This T cell receptor (beta chain) appears in the sequencing data of a study of vaccination effects on CD4 cells after COVID-19. Study as a whole: The second dose preceded post-vaccine samples by a median of 72 days.

Note on this clone: Antigen specificity is unknown.

General study findings and limits: In healthy vaccinees, only 1 of 255 vaccine-induced clones cross-reacted with common cold coronaviruses.

Profiled with immunoSEQ multiplex PCR; TCRdb holds only in-frame clones, not every one. The table records more than 60,000 clones, around 69% of them present only once. Once cultured for roughly 10 days, the cells underwent separation to obtain CD4+ T cells. Participants were given two doses of BNT162b2 or mRNA-1273 vaccine. With 4 bases removed from V and 3 bases from J, the gap between germline ends came to 13 bases. CDR3 size: 14 residues. Germline V gene data show CDR1 as SGHRS and CDR2 as YFSETQ. This chain joins TRBV5-1 and TRBJ1-1; possibly TRBD1 for D (5 bases). The material sequenced was CD4+ T cells from PBMCs cultured without peptide, taken after COVID-19 vaccination. This TCR derives from a human donor who received a COVID-19 vaccine. CDR3 bases: TGCGCCAGCAGCCTTCGACCGGGGGACACTGAAGCTTTCTTT. Translating gives CASSLRPGDTEAFF.